What follows are 17 T cell receptor beta chains derived from one specimen sequenced in a study of T cells in Graves' hyperthyroidism and ophthalmopathy. The investigators amplified TCR beta CDR3 regions from RNA transcripts. HTBI primers were used for first-round RT-PCR of the TCR CDR3. Via MiXCR, TCRdb re-called the multiplex PCR reads, giving one row per CDR3 protein. This table holds about 720,000 distinct CDR3 sequences, 16% found once. The sequenced sample consisted of blood. The source of these receptors is a young man with Graves' hyperthyroidism.

This clonotype was counted between two and nine times. This CDR3 reads CASSYSGGRAYEQYF. DNA of the CDR3: TGTGCCAGCAGTTACTCGGGCGGGAGGGCCTACGAGCAGTACTTC. The chain has TRBV6-2 or TRBV6-3 and TRBJ2-7; 9 bases line up with TRBD2. Germline lookup yields CDR1 MNHEY and CDR2 SVGEGT. After removal of 0 bases from V and 2 bases from J, the junction contained 2 bases not matched to a gene. The CDR3 totals 15 residues.

This clonotype was detected many times. J is TRBJ2-3 and V is TRBV20-1; 10 positions agree with TRBD2. Germline CDR1 reads DFQATT; CDR2 reads SNEGSKA (reference sequence). The CDR3 loop spans 15 amino acids. The V gene end was trimmed by 3 bases and the J gene end by 4 bases; junction bases not matched to a gene: 7. CDR3 nucleotides: TGCAGTGCTAGGGCTAGCGGGAGAGGCGCAGATACGCAGTATTTT. Translating it yields CSARASGRGADTQYF.

This clonotype was recorded a few times. The chain uses TRBV9 and TRBJ2-1; perhaps TRBD1 as D (5 bases). Trimming cost V 0 bases and J 0 bases, with 22 bases left between them. Looked up from germline, CDR1 is SGDLS and CDR2 is YYNGEE. CDR3 length: 20 amino acids. The CDR3 DNA sequence: TGTGCCAGCAGCGTAGCAGACAGACAACTAAGGACAAGCTCCTACAATGAGCAGTTCTTC. It translates to CASSVADRQLRTSSYNEQFF.

On this clonotype itself: At one end the junction does not follow the germline gene, possibly because of a read error. The J gene is TRBJ1-1, the V gene TRBV5-1; D is possibly TRBD2 (7 bases). The DNA matches TRBJ2-2 better at its end, which makes the J call doubtful. CDR3 length: 14 amino acids. The germline V gene encodes CDR1 SGHRS and CDR2 YFSETQ. The CDR3 DNA reads TGCGCCAGCAGCAGAGGGGGGGACACCGGGAAGCTGTTTTTT. Its protein product is CASSRGGDTGKLFF.

The V gene is TRBV7-3, the J gene TRBJ2-3, with D tentatively TRBD1 or TRBD2 (6 bases each). Germline V CDR1 and CDR2: SGHTA, FQGTGA. This CDR3 comprises 14 residues. Trimming left V 5 bases short and J 6 bases short, with 15 bases between. Here the CDR3 DNA reads TGTGCCAGCAGCCCCTCGTCGGGGGCGGATACGCAGTATTTT. Amino acids: CASSPSSGADTQYF.

In this sample, this clonotype turned up a few times. The chain carries TRBV9 and TRBJ2-1, with TRBD2 matching 7 bases. CDR1 and CDR2 from the germline V gene are SGDLS and YYNGEE. The CDR3 spans 15 residues. Germline trimming cut 2 bases from V and 5 bases from J; bases unmatched to any gene: 7. The CDR3 is CASSVGLAVNNEQFF. CDR3 nucleotides: TGTGCCAGCAGCGTCGGGCTAGCGGTAAACAATGAGCAGTTCTTC.

The chain employs TRBV19 and TRBJ2-2; possible D gene TRBD2, 5 bases. Germline CDR1 reads LNHDA; CDR2 reads SQIVND (reference sequence). With 9 bases removed from V and 4 bases from J, the gap between germline ends came to 18 bases. The CDR3 covers 15 residues. CDR3 amino acids: CASGVVGESTGELFF. The DNA for the CDR3 is TGTGCCAGCGGTGTGGTGGGAGAGAGCACCGGGGAGCTGTTTTTT.

This clonotype was counted at least ten times. The chain carries TRBV5-6 and TRBJ2-1; 9 nucleotides line up with TRBD1. The J segment lost 2 bases and the V segment lost 1 base, leaving 7 bases of the junction unmatched. CDR1 SGHDT and CDR2 YYEEEE come from the germline V gene. The CDR3 runs to 17 residues. The CDR3 is CASSLPLNRGPYNEQFF. CDR3 bases: TGTGCCAGCAGCTTGCCCCTCAACAGGGGGCCCTACAATGAGCAGTTCTTC.

Remarks on this clonotype: The conserved final phenylalanine or tryptophan is absent from the CDR3, which likely points to a read error. The rearrangement uses TRBV10-3 and TRBJ2-7; 7 bases are a match to TRBD2. The CDR3 is made up of 14 amino acids. From germline, CDR1 is ENHRY and CDR2 SYGVKD. V shed 6 bases and J 3 bases; nucleotides not matched to a gene: 8. CDR3 protein: CAIRQEGGLYEQYL. For the CDR3, the DNA is TGTGCCATCAGACAGGAGGGAGGGCTCTACGAGCAGTACCTC.

The V and J genes are TRBV12-3 or TRBV12-4 and TRBJ2-7; 7 nucleotides agree with TRBD2. The CDR3 length is 15 residues. The V segment lost 8 bases and the J segment 5 bases; nucleotides outside the gene matches: 15. CDR3 amino acids: CASRVAGGFIHEQYF. The CDR3 DNA sequence: TGTGCCAGCCGCGTTGCCGGGGGGTTTATCCACGAGCAGTACTTC.

This clonotype was seen ten or more times. J is TRBJ2-1 and V is TRBV18; D is uncertain. The germline V gene has CDR1 KGHSH and CDR2 LQKENI. The CDR3 runs to 17 residues. V lost 2 bases and J 7 bases, leaving 21 bases between the germline ends. The CDR3 DNA sequence: TGTGCCAGCTCACCATTTTACGGATCCCGCCAAACTAATGAGCAGTTCTTC. Its protein product is CASSPFYGSRQTNEQFF.

This clonotype was picked up many times. V is TRBV30 and J is TRBJ1-1, with no clear D. With 4 bases removed from V and 0 bases from J, the gap between germline ends came to 6 bases. Germline V gene data show CDR1 as GTSNPN and CDR2 as SVGIG (reference sequence). This CDR3 comprises 12 residues. CDR3 protein: CAWTVMNTEAFF. In DNA, the CDR3 is TGTGCCTGGACAGTCATGAACACTGAAGCTTTCTTT. Complete variable domain (other parts from reference TRBV30 and TRBJ1-1): SQTIHQWPATLVQPVGSPLSLECTVEGTSNPNLYWYRQAAGRGLQLLFYSVGIGQISSEVPQNLSASRPQDRQFILSSKKLLLSDSGFYLCAWTVMNTEAFFGQGTRLTVV.

This clonotype came up a few times. This rearrangement joins TRBV11-2 to TRBJ1-3; D perhaps matches TRBD1 (6 bases). V gave up 5 bases and J gave up 0 bases, with 11 bases separating them. The length of the CDR3 is 15 residues. The germline V gene has CDR1 SGHAT and CDR2 FQNNGV. CDR3 nucleotides: TGTGCCAGCAGCGTACAGGGCTACTCTGGAAACACCATATATTTT. Its translation is CASSVQGYSGNTIYF.

This rearrangement joins TRBV12-3 or TRBV12-4 to TRBJ2-2; D unresolved. CDR3 length: 16 amino acids. Trimming shortened V by 6 bases and J by 2 bases, and 16 bases separated the two germline ends. The CDR3 nucleotides are TGTGCCAGCAGCGCCCTAAGGACGGAAAACACCGGGGAGCTGTTTTTT. It yields the protein CASSALRTENTGELFF.

This clonotype was counted ten times or more. The gene calls are TRBV20-1 and TRBJ2-7, with a weak D call TRBD1 (6 bases). V dropped 5 bases and J dropped 3 bases, with 20 bases sitting between them. Germline V gene sequence: CDR1 DFQATT, CDR2 SNEGSKA (reference sequence). This CDR3 comprises 15 residues. The CDR3 region has the DNA TGCAGTGCTGGTAGTCTCACACAGGGAAACTACGAGCAGTACTTC. This sequence encodes CSAGSLTQGNYEQYF.

This clonotype was picked up many times. This sequence joins TRBV2 and TRBJ2-5, with D perhaps assigned TRBD1 or TRBD2 (5 bases each). Germline V gene sequence: CDR1 SNHLY, CDR2 FYNNEI. The CDR3 has 15 amino acids. The V end lost 2 bases, the J end lost 1 base, and 11 bases lay between the germline ends. The CDR3 DNA reads as TGTGCCAGCAGTGAAATGGGGACCAGCCAAGAGACCCAGTACTTC. Residues: CASSEMGTSQETQYF.

This clonotype was observed a few times. DNA for the CDR3: TGTGCCAGCAGCGAGGTTGGAAACACCATATATTTT. This sequence encodes CASSEVGNTIYF. This chain uses TRBV3-1 with TRBJ1-3, with D unresolved. V was trimmed by 5 bases and J by 3 bases, leaving 5 bases between them. The CDR3 contains 12 residues. Germline assignment: CDR1 LGHDT and CDR2 YNNKEL (reference sequence).